Shown below are 29 T cell receptor beta chains from a single sample sequenced in a study of response to subunit inactivated influenza vaccine. TCRdb reanalysed the RT-PCR reads using MiXCR and keeps one entry per CDR3 protein. The table lists more than 600,000 distinct CDR3 sequences, around 20% of them singletons. The material was PBMCs from blood, obtained about 5 days after vaccination. The receptors here all came from a man aged 45 to 65 who received an inactivated influenza vaccine.

This clonotype appeared a few times. The chain recombines TRBV5-1 with TRBJ2-5, with a tentative D call TRBD2 (6 bases). The V gene lost 3 bases and the J gene lost 3 bases, with 9 bases spanning the gap. The CDR3 extends over 13 amino acids. Germline values: CDR1 SGHRS, CDR2 YFSETQ. CDR3 in amino acids: CASSSEGKETQYF. Here the CDR3 DNA reads TGCGCCAGCAGCTCGGAGGGGAAAGAGACCCAGTACTTC. The full variable domain, its missing parts supplied by reference TRBV5-1 and TRBJ2-5, is KAGVTQTPRYLIKTRGQQVTLSCSPISGHRSVSWYQQTPGQGLQFLFEYFSETQRNKGNFPGRFSGRQFSNSRSEMNVSTLELGDSALYLCASSSEGKETQYFGPGTRLLVL.

This clonotype occurred once. This sequence joins TRBV20-1 and TRBJ2-6; the D is unclear. V was shortened by 6 bases and J by 0 bases, with 6 bases between the two germline ends. Germline CDR1 DFQATT, CDR2 SNEGSKA (reference sequence). CDR3 length: 13 amino acids. In DNA form, the CDR3 reads TGCAGTGCCGAAATCTCTGGGGCCAACGTCCTGACTTTC. It translates to CSAEISGANVLTF.

This clonotype was seen a handful of times. The genes are TRBV7-9 and TRBJ1-3; perhaps TRBD1 as D (5 bases). This CDR3 comprises 15 residues. Trimming left V 5 bases short and J 0 bases short, with 11 bases between. Germline CDR1 reads SEHNR; CDR2 reads FQNEAQ (reference sequence). The CDR3 region is CASSPPGHSGNTIYF. The CDR3 DNA reads as TGTGCCAGCAGCCCCCCGGGGCACTCTGGAAACACCATATATTTT.

The chain uses TRBV11-2 and TRBJ2-1; 10 bases are a match to TRBD1. In germline, CDR1 is SGHAT, CDR2 FQNNGV. CDR3 size: 19 residues. J was trimmed by 3 bases and V by 2 bases; bases with no gene match: 13. Here the CDR3 DNA reads TGTGCCAGCAGCTTAATTGGTTTTGGACAGGGGGGGCTCTACAATGAGCAGTTCTTC. Its protein is CASSLIGFGQGGLYNEQFF. The full variable domain, with the rest looked up from reference TRBV11-2 and TRBJ2-1, is EAGVAQSPRYKIIEKRQSVAFWCNPISGHATLYWYQQILGQGPKLLIQFQNNGVVDDSQLPKDRFSAERLKGVDSTLKIQPAKLEDSAVYLCASSLIGFGQGGLYNEQFFGPGTRLTVL.

This clonotype came up a few times. The chain is built from TRBV3-1 and TRBJ2-1, with 11 bases aligning to TRBD1. The germline CDR1 and CDR2 sequences are LGHDT and YNNKEL (reference sequence). This CDR3 is 15 amino acids long. V shed 4 bases and J 9 bases; nucleotides not matched to a gene: 8. This chain's CDR3 is CASSPRDRGYGEQFF. The CDR3 DNA reads TGTGCCAGCAGCCCCCGGGACAGGGGGTATGGTGAGCAGTTCTTC.

This clonotype was counted between two and nine times. V gene TRBV28 combines with J gene TRBJ1-3, with 7 bases aligning to TRBD1. CDR1 and CDR2 from the germline V gene are MDHEN and SYDVKM. CDR3 length: 14 amino acids. Trimming removed 5 bases from V and 3 bases from J; junction bases left unmatched: 4. Here the CDR3 reads CASSLAGGGNTIYF. CDR3 bases: TGTGCCAGCAGTCTGGCAGGGGGTGGAAACACCATATATTTT.

This clonotype was found many times. The V and J genes are TRBV5-1 and TRBJ2-3; 8 bases are shared with TRBD2. CDR1 is SGHRS and CDR2 is YFSETQ in the germline V gene. With V trimmed by 2 bases and J by 4 bases, 9 bases remained unmatched. The CDR3 contains 16 residues. This CDR3 is CASSLRWRGEADTQYF. The CDR3 coding sequence is TGCGCCAGCAGCTTACGATGGCGGGGGGAAGCAGATACGCAGTATTTT.

This clonotype has more than one count but fewer than ten. The J gene is TRBJ2-7, the V gene TRBV29-1; 9 nucleotides match TRBD1. Per the germline V gene, CDR1 is SQVTM and CDR2 is ANQGSEA. The CDR3 is made up of 14 amino acids. The V and J ends lost 3 bases and 0 bases, in that order; junction bases with no gene match: 3. The CDR3 DNA reads as TGCAGCGTTGAGGACAGGGGTTTCTCCTACGAGCAGTACTTC. It translates to CSVEDRGFSYEQYF.

This clonotype was seen at least ten times. CDR3 DNA: TGTGCCAGCAGCGTAGGGGCCGAGCAGTTCTTC. This codes for CASSVGAEQFF. V usage is TRBV9 and J usage is TRBJ2-1; D not certain. This CDR3 contains 11 residues. Trimming stripped 0 bases from V and 10 bases from J, with 5 bases between. Germline V CDR1 and CDR2: SGDLS, YYNGEE.

This clonotype occurred a few times. The CDR3 loop reads CASSPRLAASSEQFF. In nucleotides, the CDR3 is TGTGCCAGTAGTCCAAGACTAGCGGCTTCGAGTGAGCAGTTCTTC. The chain has TRBV19 and TRBJ2-1, with TRBD2 identical over 9 bases. This CDR3 has 15 amino acids. Germline CDR1 and CDR2: LNHDA and SQIVND (reference sequence). V dropped 5 bases and J dropped 9; count of bases not matched to a gene: 11.

The chain uses TRBV29-1 and TRBJ1-1, with D uncertain. The germline V gene encodes CDR1 SQVTM and CDR2 ANQGSEA. The CDR3 runs 13 residues. Trimming stripped 6 bases from V and 2 bases from J, with 13 bases between. This chain's CDR3 is CSVFTTSNTEAFF. The DNA for the CDR3 is TGCAGCGTCTTCACCACCAGTAACACTGAAGCTTTCTTT.

This clonotype was seen more than once but under ten times. This chain joins TRBV7-8 and TRBJ1-2; 8 bases fit TRBD1. The CDR3 sequence is 14 residues long. V lost 6 bases, J lost 0 bases, and 3 bases stayed unmatched. Germline-derived CDR1 and CDR2 are SGHVS and FQNEAQ. The CDR3 is CASSRQGSNYGYTF. The CDR3 bases are TGTGCCAGCAGTCGACAGGGGTCTAACTATGGCTACACCTTC.

This clonotype was found a few times. CDR3: CSARDWRGLGETQYF. CDR3 nucleotide sequence: TGCAGTGCTAGAGATTGGAGGGGTCTGGGGGAGACCCAGTACTTC. The chain links TRBV20-1 to TRBJ2-5, with D maybe TRBD2 (6 bases). Germline CDR1 is DFQATT and CDR2 is SNEGSKA (reference sequence). The germline V and J ends were trimmed by 0 bases and 5 bases, with 16 bases remaining between them. The CDR3 loop spans 15 amino acids.

The chain uses TRBV28 and TRBJ1-5, with D maybe TRBD1 (5 bases). CDR1 is MDHEN, CDR2 SYDVKM, per germline. Trimming shortened V by 8 bases and J by 7 bases, and 21 bases separated the two germline ends. The CDR3 runs 15 residues. CDR3 coding DNA: TGTGCCAGCCAGGATACCGGGGCGGTCAGCCAGCCCCAGCATTTT. Translated: CASQDTGAVSQPQHF.

This clonotype was detected only a few times. The V gene is TRBV6-5, the J gene TRBJ1-2; TRBD1 is a possible D gene (5 bases). Germline CDR1 MNHEY, CDR2 SVGAGI. The CDR3 has 11 residues. The V end was cut by 7 bases, the J end by 7 bases, with 10 bases between. CDR3 bases: TGTGCCAGCACAGCAGGGCTTGGCTACACCTTC. This gives the protein CASTAGLGYTF.

This clonotype has more than one count but fewer than ten. At one end the junction does not follow the germline gene, possibly because of a read error. V and J are TRBV29-1 and TRBJ2-7; perhaps TRBD2 as D (6 bases). The CDR3 length is 12 residues. The germline V gene encodes CDR1 SQVTM and CDR2 ANQGSEA. CDR3 loop: CGVEEGPYEQYF. The CDR3 nucleotides read TGCGGCGTTGAGGAGGGTCCCTACGAGCAGTACTTC.

This clonotype was seen only a few times. The rearrangement links TRBV12-3 or TRBV12-4 to TRBJ2-7; tentative D call: TRBD2 (6 bases). The CDR3 loop spans 13 amino acids. The ends were cut back, 7 bases at V and 2 bases at J, with 12 bases in the middle. The CDR3 nucleotides read TGTGCCAGCACCGGCCGGGGGACCTACGAGCAGTACTTC. It codes for CASTGRGTYEQYF.

This clonotype was counted between two and nine times. V gene TRBV6-2 or TRBV6-3 combines with J gene TRBJ2-2; D not certain. This CDR3 comprises 15 residues. V lost 6 bases, J lost 2 bases, and 13 bases lay in between. Germline lookup yields CDR1 MNHEY and CDR2 SVGEGT. CDR3 bases: TGTGCCAGCAGCCGTACGGACGGAAACACCGGGGAGCTGTTTTTT. Its translation is CASSRTDGNTGELFF.

This chain uses TRBV27 with TRBJ2-4, with D uncertain. Germline CDR1 and CDR2: MNHEY and SMNVEV (reference sequence). Trimming cost V 5 bases and J 3 bases, with 14 bases left between them. CDR3 length equals 15 residues. CDR3 sequence reads: CASSLAGVGKNIQYF. The CDR3 bases are TGTGCCAGCAGTCTGGCAGGCGTGGGCAAAAACATTCAGTACTTC.

J is TRBJ2-5 and V is TRBV6-6; tentatively, D is TRBD2 (6 bases). CDR1 and CDR2 from the germline V gene are MNHNY and SVGAGI (reference sequence). The CDR3 has 12 amino acids. V lost 10 bases and J 2 bases, leaving 11 bases between the germline ends. The CDR3 DNA reads as TGTGCCACCCGGGGGAGTCAAGAGACCCAGTACTTC. Amino acids: CATRGSQETQYF.

This clonotype turned up a few times. The chain couples TRBV7-9 to TRBJ2-7; TRBD2 aligns across 9 bases. V lost 5 bases to trimming and J lost 3 bases; unmatched junction nucleotides: 11. Per the germline V gene, CDR1 is SEHNR and CDR2 is FQNEAQ (reference sequence). The CDR3 length is 16 residues. The CDR3: CASSPAGLANRYEQYF. In DNA form, the CDR3 reads TGTGCCAGCAGCCCCGCCGGACTAGCGAACCGCTACGAGCAGTACTTC.

J is TRBJ2-3 and V is TRBV11-2; D is unresolved. Germline-derived CDR1 and CDR2 are SGHAT and FQNNGV. This CDR3 has 13 residues. V was cut by 5 bases and J by 5 bases, with 11 bases left in between. CDR3 region: CASSPGVGDTQYF. CDR3 bases: TGTGCCAGCAGCCCAGGAGTCGGAGATACGCAGTATTTT.

This clonotype was found a few times. The chain combines TRBV12-3 or TRBV12-4 with TRBJ2-1; 11 bases are a match to TRBD2. The CDR3 sequence is 18 residues long. J gave up 3 bases and V 2 bases, and 9 bases lay outside the gene matches. CDR3 region: CASSLWASGGLLYNEQFF. The CDR3 bases are TGTGCCAGCAGTTTATGGGCTAGCGGGGGGCTTCTCTACAATGAGCAGTTCTTC.

This clonotype occurred a few times. The chain is built from TRBV7-9 and TRBJ2-1; perhaps D is TRBD1 or TRBD2 (5 bases each). V dropped 8 bases and J dropped 5 bases, with 16 bases sitting between them. Germline CDR1 reads SEHNR; CDR2 reads FQNEAQ (reference sequence). This CDR3 comprises 14 residues. The CDR3 protein is CASRGLGPNNEQFF. The CDR3 bases are TGTGCCAGCCGCGGACTGGGGCCAAACAATGAGCAGTTCTTC.

The chain employs TRBV7-8 and TRBJ1-1; 7 positions match TRBD1. The CDR3 runs to 14 residues. The germline gives CDR1 SGHVS, CDR2 FQNEAQ. The V and J ends lost 6 bases and 0 bases, in that order; junction bases with no gene match: 4. The CDR3 DNA reads as TGTGCCAGCAGAAAGGGACAGCTGAACACTGAAGCTTTCTTT. As protein: CASRKGQLNTEAFF.

This clonotype was detected many times. The chain uses TRBV10-3 and TRBJ2-1; tentatively, D is TRBD2 (7 bases). This CDR3 region has 17 residues. CDR1 is ENHRY, CDR2 SYGVKD, per germline. With 5 bases removed from V and 7 bases from J, the gap between germline ends came to 24 bases. This CDR3 reads CAISTAGAPFRRNEQFF. The CDR3 bases are TGTGCCATCAGTACCGCGGGGGCCCCATTTCGACGGAATGAGCAGTTCTTC.

This clonotype has more than one count but fewer than ten. The genes are TRBV4-3 and TRBJ2-2; 14 nucleotides match TRBD2. The V gene's germline CDR1 is LGHNA and CDR2 YSLEER. The CDR3 totals 16 residues. The V segment lost 4 bases and the J segment 6 bases; nucleotides outside the gene matches: 4. CDR3 region: CASSRGLAGVAGELFF. CDR3 DNA sequence: TGCGCCAGCAGCCGGGGACTAGCGGGAGTCGCCGGGGAGCTGTTTTTT.

This clonotype was seen only a few times. This chain joins TRBV12-3 or TRBV12-4 and TRBJ2-5; 8 bases line up with TRBD2. Germline trimming cut 6 bases from V and 1 base from J; bases unmatched to any gene: 4. There are 14 residues in the CDR3. CDR3 sequence (DNA): TGTGCCAGCAGAGCGGGAGTGGTCCAAGAGACCCAGTACTTC. This gives the protein CASRAGVVQETQYF.

This clonotype was counted at least ten times. One end of the junction varies from germline; a read error may be responsible. The chain uses TRBV5-1 and TRBJ2-3; TRBD2 is a possible D gene (6 bases). Germline CDR1 is SGHRS and CDR2 is YFSETQ. CDR3 length: 15 amino acids. CDR3 sequence reads: CASSLVGGSTDTQYF. The CDR3 DNA reads TGTGCCAGCAGCTTGGTTGGGGGGAGCACAGATACGCAGTATTTT. The whole variable domain, filled in from reference TRBV5-1 and TRBJ2-3, reads KAGVTQTPRYLIKTRGQQVTLSCSPISGHRSVSWYQQTPGQGLQFLFEYFSETQRNKGNFPGRFSGRQFSNSRSEMNVSTLELGDSALYLCASSLVGGSTDTQYFGPGTRLTVL.